The clone carrying this TCR beta chain was seen only a few times. The sample belongs to a study of blood T cell repertoires in COVID-19. Study information: COVID-19 samples collected from the United States, Italy and Spain covered acute and convalescent phases. Sources were T cells, B-cell-depleted T cells, or PBMCs; the material itself was cDNA or gDNA.

Original processing methods: From reference gene primer amplification, estimates of nucleated cell counts were derived. The repertoire was sequenced with immunoSEQ multiplex PCR; TCRdb's copy has only in-frame clones and lacks some. Clonal size and the V and J genes are those of that table, whereas D and trimming came from the DNA. The profile covers around 65,000 clones, with roughly 84% appearing a single time and just over 20% taken by the ten largest. This clonotype was obtained from a woman aged 80 or older with active or convalescent COVID-19. Source material: peripheral blood.

The CDR3 is CSGSVGGNTEAFF. DNA of the CDR3: TGCAGCGGCTCCGTGGGGGGGAACACTGAAGCTTTCTTT. The gene calls are TRBV29-1 and TRBJ1-1, with D perhaps matching TRBD1 (5 bases). Germline CDR1 reads SQVTM; CDR2 reads ANQGSEA. The CDR3 is made up of 13 amino acids. V was clipped by 7 bases and J by 1 base, with 13 bases between them. The complete variable domain, with remaining parts taken from reference TRBV29-1 and TRBJ1-1, reads SAVISQKPSRDICQRGTSLTIQCQVDSQVTMMFWYRQQPGQSLTLIATANQGSEATYESGFVIDKFPISRPNLTFSTLTVSNMSPEDSSIYLCSGSVGGNTEAFFGQGTRLTVV.